This passage covers 18 T cell receptor beta chains from one sample sequenced in a study of brain T cells in children with intractable seizures. Clones were read by immunoSEQ multiplex PCR, and TCRdb kept only the in-frame ones, dropping some. This sample has tens of thousands of clones; about 93% occur once, and the top ten carry roughly 1.5%. This specimen was peripheral blood, taken at surgery. These TCRs come from a boy under two years old with tuberous sclerosis and intractable seizures.

This sequence joins TRBV21-1 and TRBJ1-1. TRBV21-1 is a listed pseudogene. This CDR3 comprises 13 residues. The CDR3 DNA reads TGTGCCAGCAGCAAAGCGTGGTGGGCTGAAGCTTTCTTT. Encoded protein: CASSKAWWAEAFF.

The chain uses TRBV9 and TRBJ2-5; 10 bases map to TRBD2. CDR3 size: 14 residues. V lost 4 bases, J lost 1 base, and 1 base stayed unmatched. Germline V CDR1 and CDR2: SGDLS, YYNGEE. The CDR3 coding sequence is TGTGCCAGCAGCCCTAGCGGGGGCCAAGAGACCCAGTACTTC. It encodes CASSPSGGQETQYF.

This clone was counted a few times. The chain couples TRBV6-2 or TRBV6-3 to TRBJ1-1, with D unresolved. Germline lookup yields CDR1 MNHEY and CDR2 SVGEGT. The V gene lost 2 bases and the J gene lost 0 bases, with 16 bases spanning the gap. The CDR3 is 17 residues long. CDR3 coding DNA: TGTGCCAGCAGTTACCGAGTGTCAGAGCCAATGAACACTGAAGCTTTCTTT. Its protein product is CASSYRVSEPMNTEAFF.

The chain carries TRBV7-6 and TRBJ2-7; tentatively, D is TRBD1 (5 bases). V dropped 3 bases and J dropped 2 bases, with 17 bases sitting between them. Germline V CDR1 and CDR2: SGHVS, FNYEAQ. This CDR3 has 16 amino acids. CDR3 residues: CASSFQRGPSAYEQYF. The CDR3 bases are TGTGCCAGCAGCTTCCAAAGGGGTCCGTCGGCCTACGAGCAGTACTTC.

The chain employs TRBV6-1 and TRBJ2-3; TRBD2 might be the D (5 bases). The CDR3 length is 16 residues. The V and J ends lost 5 bases and 4 bases respectively, with 19 bases between them. Per the germline V gene, CDR1 is MNHNS and CDR2 is SASEGT. CDR3 residues: CASSKGGPARPDTQYF. CDR3 bases: TGTGCCAGCAGTAAAGGCGGGCCGGCAAGGCCAGATACGCAGTATTTT.

The V gene is TRBV9, the J gene TRBJ2-1; 9 bases match TRBD2. The CDR3 is 16 amino acids. Germline CDR1 is SGDLS and CDR2 is YYNGEE. Germline trimming cut 0 bases from V and 2 bases from J; bases unmatched to any gene: 3. CDR3 loop: CASSVGASGTYNEQFF. CDR3 DNA sequence: TGTGCCAGCAGCGTAGGGGCTAGCGGGACCTACAATGAGCAGTTCTTC. Complete variable domain (other parts from reference TRBV9 and TRBJ2-1): DSGVTQTPKHLITATGQRVTLRCSPRSGDLSVYWYQQSLDQGLQFLIQYYNGEERAKGNILERFSAQQFPDLHSELNLSSLELGDSALYFCASSVGASGTYNEQFFGPGTRLTVL.

This chain links TRBV7-9 with TRBJ2-7; D uncertain. The CDR3 is made up of 13 amino acids. The germline gives CDR1 SEHNR, CDR2 FQNEAQ (reference sequence). Trimming left V 3 bases short and J 0 bases short, with 6 bases between. The CDR3: CASSFGISYEQYF. CDR3 sequence (DNA): TGTGCCAGCAGCTTTGGGATCTCCTACGAGCAGTACTTC. Using reference TRBV7-9 and TRBJ2-7 for the parts outside the CDR3, the full variable domain is DTGVSQNPRHKITKRGQNVTFRCDPISEHNRLYWYRQTLGQGPEFLTYFQNEAQLEKSRLLSDRFSAERPKGSFSTLEIQRTEQGDSAMYLCASSFGISYEQYFGPGTRLTVT.

The chain uses TRBV5-1 and TRBJ1-2, with TRBD1 matching over 8 bases. CDR3 size: 16 residues. Unmatched junction bases numbered 12, after V lost 4 bases and J lost 4 bases. Looked up from germline, CDR1 is SGHRS and CDR2 is YFSETQ. CDR3 bases: TGCGCCAGCAGCCCCGGACAGGGAGGGGAGTTCTATGGCTACACCTTC. This gives the protein CASSPGQGGEFYGYTF.

V is TRBV12-3 or TRBV12-4 and J is TRBJ2-7; D not resolved. The CDR3 has 12 amino acids. Trimming left V 5 bases short and J 4 bases short, with 9 bases between. The chain's CDR3 is CASSVGSYEQYF. For the CDR3, the DNA is TGTGCCAGCAGTGTCGGATCATACGAGCAGTACTTC.

The rearrangement uses TRBV6-5 and TRBJ2-3; no firm D call. Deletions cut 2 bases from V and 0 bases from J, with 3 bases between. The CDR3 contains 13 residues. Germline V gives CDR1 MNHEY, CDR2 SVGAGI. CDR3 nucleotide sequence: TGTGCCAGCAGTTACCGAAGCACAGATACGCAGTATTTT. Protein sequence: CASSYRSTDTQYF.

J is TRBJ2-1 and V is TRBV10-1; 8 bases match TRBD2. The ends lost 0 bases at V and 7 bases at J; junction bases unmatched: 5. CDR3 size: 15 residues. CDR1 is WNHNN, CDR2 SYGVQD, per germline (reference sequence). CDR3 coding DNA: TGCGCCAGCAGTGAGTCGGGCGGGGGGAGTAATGAGCAGTTCTTC. Translation gives CASSESGGGSNEQFF.

The J gene is TRBJ2-5, the V gene TRBV6-5; TRBD2 matches 14 bases. This CDR3 region has 15 residues. V trimming: 6 bases; J trimming: 4 bases; junction bases outside the gene matches: 4. CDR1 and CDR2 (germline): MNHEY, SVGAGI. The CDR3 DNA reads TGTGCCAGCAGGGCCGGACTAGCGGGAGGAGAGACCCAGTACTTC. The encoded protein is CASRAGLAGGETQYF.

The chain employs TRBV25-1 and TRBJ1-3, with D unresolved. Germline V gives CDR1 MGHDK, CDR2 SYGVNS. Trimming cost V 4 bases and J 0 bases, with 7 bases left between them. The length of the CDR3 is 14 residues. The CDR3 region has the DNA TGTGCCAGCAGTGGGCCTATCTCTGGAAACACCATATATTTT. It is translated as CASSGPISGNTIYF.

The J gene is TRBJ1-5, the V gene TRBV2, with D unresolved. V gave up 6 bases and J gave up 6 bases, with 18 bases separating them. This CDR3 has 15 residues. Germline CDR1 is SNHLY and CDR2 is FYNNEI. DNA of the CDR3: TGTGCCAGCAGCGACTATAATGAGGCCGGTCAGCCCCAGCATTTT. It specifies CASSDYNEAGQPQHF.

This chain connects TRBV7-3 to TRBJ1-1; tentatively, D is TRBD1 (5 bases). CDR3 length: 13 residues. Germline-derived CDR1 and CDR2 are SGHTA and FQGTGA. V was shortened by 5 bases and J by 11 bases, with 18 bases between the two germline ends. The CDR3 loop is CASSPHQGMRAFF. The DNA for the CDR3 is TGTGCCAGCAGCCCGCATCAGGGTATGAGGGCTTTCTTT.

This chain links TRBV4-2 with TRBJ2-3; unclear D gene. The CDR3 has 14 residues. Trimming took off 1 base at V and 2 bases at J, with 7 bases between the two ends. CDR1 is LGHNA, CDR2 YNFKEQ, per germline. Here the CDR3 reads CASSQGVFTDTQYF. In DNA form, the CDR3 reads TGTGCCAGCAGCCAAGGGGTTTTCACAGATACGCAGTATTTT.

The chain links TRBV19 to TRBJ1-3, with 9 bases aligning to TRBD1. The CDR3 consists of 23 residues. J gave up 2 bases and V 5 bases, and 28 bases lay outside the gene matches. Germline CDR1 is LNHDA and CDR2 is SQIVND (reference sequence). The CDR3 loop is CASSYPGRPWDRARLRAGNTIYF. In nucleotides, the CDR3 is TGTGCCAGTAGTTACCCCGGCAGACCATGGGACAGGGCGCGACTCAGAGCTGGAAACACCATATATTTT.

V gene TRBV18 combines with J gene TRBJ2-7, with 7 bases aligning to TRBD1. Unmatched junction bases numbered 8, after V lost 0 bases and J lost 3 bases. CDR1 is KGHSH, CDR2 LQKENI, per germline. The CDR3 length is 16 residues. CDR3 DNA sequence: TGTGCCAGCTCACCACCGTGGCAGGGGGAAATCTACGAGCAGTACTTC. It translates to CASSPPWQGEIYEQYF.